This is a list of T cell receptor beta chains from one sample in a study of cytomegalovirus exposure and HLA in healthy donors. The method was immunoSEQ multiplex PCR; TCRdb's version includes in-frame clones alone and lacks a portion of them. Of about 170,000 clones listed, around 76% are singletons. The sequenced sample consisted of PBMCs. All receptors derive from a female donor in good health and CMV-seronegative. Both conserved end residues are part of each CDR3. Each record gives: J gene, V gene, clone size, D gene, CDR3 DNA, CDR3 protein. D genes are given only for firm matches. Some rows have no size entry. The others give once, few or many, or a class for an expanded clone.

>TRBJ2-6|TRBV19|once|-
TGTGCCAGTAGTTCGGGGTCCCGATACCGCTCTGGGGCCAACGTCCTGACTTTC
CASSSGSRYRSGANVLTF
>TRBJ2-7|TRBV6-5|-|TRBD2
TGTGCCAGCAGTTACTCGGCGGGAGCCTACGAGCAGTACTTC
CASSYSAGAYEQYF
>TRBJ2-1|TRBV6-1|-|TRBD1
TGTGCCAGCAGTGAAGTGAGACAGGGGAATGAGCAGTTCTTC
CASSEVRQGNEQFF
>TRBJ1-4|TRBV28|-|TRBD1
TGTGCCAGTATACAGGGGGCAGGTGAAAAACTGTTTTTT
CASIQGAGEKLFF
>TRBJ1-3|TRBV11-2|-|-
TGTGCCAGCAGCTTGGACAGTACTGGAAACACCATATATTTT
CASSLDSTGNTIYF
>TRBJ2-2|TRBV6-6|few|TRBD2
TGTGCCAGCTCTGGGTGGGCTAGCGGGAGGATCGGGGAGCTGTTTTTT
CASSGWASGRIGELFF
>TRBJ2-7|TRBV5-1|-|TRBD1
TGCGCCAGCAGCCCTACAGGGGAGAGCTACGAGCAGTACTTC
CASSPTGESYEQYF
>TRBJ1-4|TRBV19|-|-
TGTGCCAGTAGTCCCCCGGGGAAAGGATATGAAAAACTGTTTTTT
CASSPPGKGYEKLFF
>TRBJ1-5|TRBV10-3|-|-
TGTGCCATCTCGGGGGAAATGGGCAATCAGCCCCAGCATTTT
CAISGEMGNQPQHF
>TRBJ2-7|TRBV7-9|-|TRBD1
TGTGCCAGCACCACCTCTCCAGGACAGGGGCCTTACGAGCAGTACTTC
CASTTSPGQGPYEQYF